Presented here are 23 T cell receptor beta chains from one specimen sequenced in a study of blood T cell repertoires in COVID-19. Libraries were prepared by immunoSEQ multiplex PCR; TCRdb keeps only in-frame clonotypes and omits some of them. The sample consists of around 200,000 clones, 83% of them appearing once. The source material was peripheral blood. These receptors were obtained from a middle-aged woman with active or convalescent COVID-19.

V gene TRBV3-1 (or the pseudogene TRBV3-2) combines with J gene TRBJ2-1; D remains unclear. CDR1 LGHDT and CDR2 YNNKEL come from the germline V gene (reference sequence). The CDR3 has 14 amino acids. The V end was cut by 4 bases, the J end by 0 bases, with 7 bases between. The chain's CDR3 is CASSRPSSYNEQFF. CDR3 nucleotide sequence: TGTGCCAGCAGCCGCCCGAGCTCCTACAATGAGCAGTTCTTC.

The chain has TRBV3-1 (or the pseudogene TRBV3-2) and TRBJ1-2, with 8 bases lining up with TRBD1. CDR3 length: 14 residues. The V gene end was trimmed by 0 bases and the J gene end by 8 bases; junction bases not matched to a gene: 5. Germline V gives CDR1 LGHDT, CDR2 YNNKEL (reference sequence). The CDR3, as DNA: TGTGCCAGCAGCCAAGACAGGGGGCGTCGAGGCTACACCTTC. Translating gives CASSQDRGRRGYTF.

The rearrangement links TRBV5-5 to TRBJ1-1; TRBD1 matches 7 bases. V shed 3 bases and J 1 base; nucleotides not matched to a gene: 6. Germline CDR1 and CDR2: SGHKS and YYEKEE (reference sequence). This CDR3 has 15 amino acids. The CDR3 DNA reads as TGTGCCAGCAGCTCCAGGGACAGCCGGAACACTGAAGCTTTCTTT. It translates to CASSSRDSRNTEAFF.

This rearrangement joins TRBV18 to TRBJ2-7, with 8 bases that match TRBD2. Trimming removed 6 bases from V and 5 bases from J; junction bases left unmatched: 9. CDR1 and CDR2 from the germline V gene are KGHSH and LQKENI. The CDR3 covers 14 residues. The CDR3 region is CASSRGLAPDEQYF. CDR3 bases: TGTGCCAGCTCCCGAGGACTAGCTCCCGACGAGCAGTACTTC.

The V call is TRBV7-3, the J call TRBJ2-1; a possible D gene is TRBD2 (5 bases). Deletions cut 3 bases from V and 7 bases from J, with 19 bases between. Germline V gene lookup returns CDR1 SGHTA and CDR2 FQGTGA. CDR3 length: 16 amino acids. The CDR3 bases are TGTGCCAGCAGCTTTTCTAGCCTTGCCCCCAATAATGAGCAGTTCTTC. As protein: CASSFSSLAPNNEQFF.

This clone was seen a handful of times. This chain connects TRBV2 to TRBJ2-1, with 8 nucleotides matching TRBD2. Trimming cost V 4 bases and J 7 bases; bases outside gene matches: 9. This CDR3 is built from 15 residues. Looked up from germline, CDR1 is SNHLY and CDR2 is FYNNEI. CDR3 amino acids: CASSGISGGRNEQFF. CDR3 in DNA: TGTGCCAGCAGTGGAATCTCGGGAGGGCGGAATGAGCAGTTCTTC.

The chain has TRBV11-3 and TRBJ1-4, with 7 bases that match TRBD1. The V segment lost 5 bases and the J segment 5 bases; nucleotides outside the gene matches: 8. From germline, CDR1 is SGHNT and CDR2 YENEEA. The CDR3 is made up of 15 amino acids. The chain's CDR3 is CASSLPPRGNEKLFF. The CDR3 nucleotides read TGTGCCAGCAGCCTTCCCCCCAGGGGGAATGAAAAACTGTTTTTT. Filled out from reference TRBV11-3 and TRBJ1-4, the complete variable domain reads EAGVVQSPRYKIIEKKQPVAFWCNPISGHNTLYWYLQNLGQGPELLIRYENEEAVDDSQLPKDRFSAERLKGVDSTLKIQPAELGDSAVYLCASSLPPRGNEKLFFGSGTQLSVL.

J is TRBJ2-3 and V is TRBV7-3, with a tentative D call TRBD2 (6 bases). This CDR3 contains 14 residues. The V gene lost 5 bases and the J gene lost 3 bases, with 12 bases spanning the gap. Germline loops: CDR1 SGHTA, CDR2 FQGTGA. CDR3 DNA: TGTGCCAGCAGCCTCGCGGGAAGAACAGATACGCAGTATTTT. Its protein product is CASSLAGRTDTQYF.

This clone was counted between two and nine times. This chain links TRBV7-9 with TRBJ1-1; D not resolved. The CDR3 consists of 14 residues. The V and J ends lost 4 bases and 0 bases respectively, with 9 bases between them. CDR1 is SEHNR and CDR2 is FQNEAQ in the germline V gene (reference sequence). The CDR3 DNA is TGTGCCAGCAGCTCCGGAGCTGTGAACACTGAAGCTTTCTTT. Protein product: CASSSGAVNTEAFF.

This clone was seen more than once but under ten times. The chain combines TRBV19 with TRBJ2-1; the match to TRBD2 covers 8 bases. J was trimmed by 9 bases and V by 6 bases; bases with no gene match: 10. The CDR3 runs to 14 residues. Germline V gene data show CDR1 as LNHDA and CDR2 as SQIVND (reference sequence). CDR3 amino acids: CASRGVAGIGEQFF. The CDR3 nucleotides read TGTGCCAGTAGGGGGGTAGCGGGAATTGGTGAGCAGTTCTTC. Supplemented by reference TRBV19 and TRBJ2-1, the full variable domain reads DGGITQSPKYLFRKEGQNVTLSCEQNLNHDAMYWYRQDPGQGLRLIYYSQIVNDFQKGDIAEGYSVSREKKESFPLTVTSAQKNPTAFYLCASRGVAGIGEQFFGPGTRLTVL.

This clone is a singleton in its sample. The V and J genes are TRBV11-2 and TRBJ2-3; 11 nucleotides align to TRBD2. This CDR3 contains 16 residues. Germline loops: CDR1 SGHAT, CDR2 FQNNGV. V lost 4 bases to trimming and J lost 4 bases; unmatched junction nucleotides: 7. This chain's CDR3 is CASSSRLAGLADTQYF. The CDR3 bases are TGTGCCAGCAGCTCAAGACTAGCGGGACTAGCAGATACGCAGTATTTT.

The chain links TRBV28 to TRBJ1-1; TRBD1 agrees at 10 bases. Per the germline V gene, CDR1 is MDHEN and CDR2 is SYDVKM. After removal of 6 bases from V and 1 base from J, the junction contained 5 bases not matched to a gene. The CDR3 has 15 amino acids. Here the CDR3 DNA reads TGTGCCAGCAGAAAAAGGACAGGGGGGAACACTGAAGCTTTCTTT. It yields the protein CASRKRTGGNTEAFF.

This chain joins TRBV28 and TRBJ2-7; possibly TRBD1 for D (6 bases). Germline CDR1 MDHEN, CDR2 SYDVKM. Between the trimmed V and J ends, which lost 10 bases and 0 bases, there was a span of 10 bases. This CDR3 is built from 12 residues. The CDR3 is CAIETGSYEQYF. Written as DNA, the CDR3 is TGTGCCATCGAGACAGGCTCCTACGAGCAGTACTTC.

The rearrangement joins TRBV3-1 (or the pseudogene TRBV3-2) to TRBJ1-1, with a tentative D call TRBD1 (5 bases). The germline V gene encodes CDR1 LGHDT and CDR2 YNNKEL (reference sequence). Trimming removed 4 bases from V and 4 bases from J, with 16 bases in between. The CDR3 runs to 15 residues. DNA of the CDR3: TGTGCCAGCAGCCGCCTGGGGGGTTCGGGCACTGAAGCTTTCTTT. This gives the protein CASSRLGGSGTEAFF.

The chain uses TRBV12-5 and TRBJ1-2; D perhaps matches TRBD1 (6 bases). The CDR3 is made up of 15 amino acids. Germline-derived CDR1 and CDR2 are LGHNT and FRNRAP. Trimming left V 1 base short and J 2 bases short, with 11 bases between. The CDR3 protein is CASGLGGGKNYGYTF. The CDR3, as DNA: TGTGCTAGTGGTTTGGGCGGGGGCAAGAACTATGGCTACACCTTC. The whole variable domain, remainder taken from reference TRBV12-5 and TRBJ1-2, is DARVTQTPRHKVTEMGQEVTMRCQPILGHNTVFWYRQTMMQGLELLAYFRNRAPLDDSGMPKDRFSAEMPDATLATLKIQPSEPRDSAVYFCASGLGGGKNYGYTFGSGTRLTVV.

CDR3 nucleotides: TGCGCCAGCAGCGGAGGGACTTACTCGCCGGAGCTGTTTTTT. Its translation is CASSGGTYSPELFF. The chain joins TRBV5-1 to TRBJ2-2; TRBD2 might be the D (6 bases). Germline V gene data show CDR1 as SGHRS and CDR2 as YFSETQ. This CDR3 region has 14 residues. V was clipped by 4 bases and J by 10 bases, with 17 bases between them.

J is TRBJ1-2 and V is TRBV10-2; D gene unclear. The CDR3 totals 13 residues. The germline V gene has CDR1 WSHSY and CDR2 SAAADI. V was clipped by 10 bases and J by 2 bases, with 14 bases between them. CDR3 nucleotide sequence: TGCGCCACGTACGGGGAGGCAAACTATGGCTACACCTTC. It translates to CATYGEANYGYTF.

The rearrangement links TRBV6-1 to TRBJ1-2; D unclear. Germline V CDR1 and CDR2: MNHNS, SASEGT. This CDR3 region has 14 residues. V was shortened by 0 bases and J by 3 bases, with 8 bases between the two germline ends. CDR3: CASSEAARDYGYTF. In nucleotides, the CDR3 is TGTGCCAGCAGTGAAGCAGCACGGGACTATGGCTACACCTTC.

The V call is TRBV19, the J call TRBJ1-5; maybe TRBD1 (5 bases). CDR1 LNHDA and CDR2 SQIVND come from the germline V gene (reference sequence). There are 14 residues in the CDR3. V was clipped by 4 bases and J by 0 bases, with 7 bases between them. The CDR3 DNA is TGTGCCAGTAGTACGGGGGGTAGCAATCAGCCCCAGCATTTT. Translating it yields CASSTGGSNQPQHF.

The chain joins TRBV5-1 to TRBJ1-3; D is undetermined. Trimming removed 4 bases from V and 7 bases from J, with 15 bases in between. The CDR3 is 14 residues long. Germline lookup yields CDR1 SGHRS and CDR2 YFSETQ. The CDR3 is CASSPTTLMNTIYF. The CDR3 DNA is TGCGCCAGCAGCCCCACTACTCTTATGAACACCATATATTTT.

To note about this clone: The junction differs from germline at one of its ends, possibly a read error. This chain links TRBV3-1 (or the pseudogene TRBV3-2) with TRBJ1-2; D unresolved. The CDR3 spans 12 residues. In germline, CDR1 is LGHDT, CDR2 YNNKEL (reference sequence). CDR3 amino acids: CVSLGLDYGYTF. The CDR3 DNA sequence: TGTGTCAGCCTGGGCTTGGACTATGGCTACACCTTC.

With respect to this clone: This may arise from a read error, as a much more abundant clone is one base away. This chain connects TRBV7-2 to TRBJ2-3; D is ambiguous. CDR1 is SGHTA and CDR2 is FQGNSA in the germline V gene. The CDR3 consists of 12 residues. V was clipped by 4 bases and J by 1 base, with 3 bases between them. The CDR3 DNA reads TGTGCCAGCAGCTCGGGCACAGATACGCAGTATTTT. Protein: CASSSGTDTQYF.

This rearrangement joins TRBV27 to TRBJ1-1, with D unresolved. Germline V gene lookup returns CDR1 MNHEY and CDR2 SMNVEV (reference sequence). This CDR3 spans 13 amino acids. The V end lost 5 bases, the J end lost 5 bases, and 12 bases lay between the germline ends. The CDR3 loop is CASSLAGWTEAFF. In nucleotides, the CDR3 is TGTGCCAGCAGTCTAGCGGGTTGGACTGAAGCTTTCTTT.